These T cell receptor beta chains were read from a single sample in a study of lymphopenia after photon versus proton radiotherapy. Clones were sequenced by immunoSEQ multiplex PCR, and TCRdb holds only the in-frame ones, with some missing. This table has around 42,000 clones, approximately 85% appearing once. Sequenced here: peripheral blood, sampled from a patient treated with photon-based radiotherapy. These receptor sequences come from a middle-aged man with gastric cancer. Both conserved end residues are part of each CDR3. The D gene is left open where the match is weak. Some rows have no size entry. The others give once, few or many, or a class for an expanded clone.

d_call	clone_size	v_call	j_call	cdr3_aa	cdr3_nt
-	-	TRBV19	TRBJ1-1	CASSIDANPNTEAFF	TGTGCCAGTAGTATAGACGCGAACCCGAACACTGAAGCTTTCTTT
-	-	TRBV19	TRBJ2-7	CASSKRDGSYEQYF	TGTGCCAGTAGTAAAAGGGACGGCTCCTACGAGCAGTACTTC
-	once	TRBV27	TRBJ2-3	CASSGFKYNSQYF	TGTGCCAGCTCAGGTTTCAAATATAATTCGCAGTATTTT
-	-	TRBV5-1	TRBJ1-3	CASSRGQEGSGNTIYF	TGCGCCAGCAGCAGGGGTCAGGAGGGCTCTGGAAACACCATATATTTT
-	-	TRBV5-5	TRBJ2-3	CASSSQASPVPDTQYF	TGTGCCAGCAGCTCTCAGGCTAGTCCCGTCCCAGATACGCAGTATTTT
-	once	TRBV5-1	TRBJ2-2	CASSFGQVIGELFF	TGCGCCAGCAGCTTCGGCCAGGTGATCGGGGAGCTGTTTTTT
-	once	TRBV7-3	TRBJ2-5	CASSSNTDKKTQYF	TGTGCCAGCAGCTCCAACACTGACAAGAAGACCCAGTACTTC
-	once	TRBV7-2	TRBJ2-7	CASSSEGWYTYEQYF	TGTGCCAGCAGCTCCGAGGGTTGGTATACCTACGAGCAGTACTTC
TRBD1	-	TRBV11-3	TRBJ1-1	CASSRTGWNTEAFF	TGTGCCAGCAGCCGGACAGGGTGGAACACTGAAGCTTTCTTT
-	once	TRBV7-2	TRBJ2-3	CASSLGQFTDTQYF	TGTGCCAGCAGCCTCGGACAGTTCACAGATACGCAGTATTTT
-	-	TRBV23-1	TRBJ2-6	CASSKMCTQQSRANVLTF	TGCGCCAGCAGTAAGATGTGTACGCAACAAAGTCGGGCCAACGTCCTGACTTTC
-	-	TRBV7-2	TRBJ2-4	CASSFAGFDKNIQYF	TGTGCCAGCAGCTTTGCGGGTTTCGACAAAAACATTCAGTACTTC
-	-	TRBV7-3	TRBJ2-3	CASSRRTSDTQYF	TGTGCCAGCAGCCGCCGGACGAGCGATACGCAGTATTTT
TRBD1	once	TRBV5-5	TRBJ1-1	CASSFGQGGFAEAFF	TGTGCCAGCAGCTTCGGACAGGGGGGTTTTGCTGAAGCTTTCTTT
-	-	TRBV6-5	TRBJ1-4	CASRQGGNEKLFF	TGTGCCAGCAGACAGGGAGGTAATGAAAAACTGTTTTTT
TRBD2	-	TRBV14	TRBJ2-7	CASSRSSGGAISYEQYF	TGTGCCAGCAGCCGGAGTAGCGGGGGGGCGATCTCCTACGAGCAGTACTTC
-	-	TRBV7-9	TRBJ1-3	CASSLGPYSSGNTIYF	TGTGCCAGCAGCTTAGGGCCTTATAGCTCTGGAAACACCATATATTTT
-	-	TRBV5-1	TRBJ2-7	CASSLVEGSYEQYF	TGCGCCAGCAGCTTGGTTGAGGGGTCCTACGAGCAGTACTTC
-	-	TRBV7-2	TRBJ1-1	CASSSGQNTEAFF	TGTGCCAGCAGCTCGGGACAGAACACTGAAGCTTTCTTT
-	-	TRBV15	TRBJ2-2	CATSTWGVDTGELFF	TGTGCCACCAGCACTTGGGGGGTTGACACCGGGGAGCTGTTTTTT
-	-	TRBV7-8	TRBJ1-1	CASSLQPGTEAFF	TGTGCCAGCAGCTTACAGCCTGGGACTGAAGCTTTCTTT
TRBD1	-	TRBV7-9	TRBJ1-6	CASSPRTGGNNSPLHF	TGTGCCAGCAGCCCACGGACAGGGGGAAATAATTCACCCCTCCACTTT
-	-	TRBV7-2	TRBJ1-1	CASSSNPGDTEAFF	TGTGCCAGCAGCTCGAATCCAGGAGACACTGAAGCTTTCTTT
-	few	TRBV7-2	TRBJ1-1	CASSLASMSTEAFF	TGTGCCAGCAGCTTAGCCTCAATGAGCACTGAAGCTTTCTTT
-	-	TRBV2	TRBJ2-7	CASSPAGTLKAYEQYF	TGTGCCAGCAGTCCAGCAGGGACCCTAAAAGCCTACGAGCAGTACTTC
-	-	TRBV27	TRBJ1-2	CASRTPSGYGYTF	TGTGCCAGCCGAACCCCCAGCGGCTATGGCTACACCTTC
TRBD2	-	TRBV19	TRBJ2-2	CASSTWGLAENTGELFF	TGTGCCAGTAGTACCTGGGGACTAGCGGAGAACACCGGGGAGCTGTTTTTT
-	-	TRBV7-9	TRBJ1-4	CASSLAGAGANEKLFF	TGTGCCAGCAGCTTGGCCGGGGCAGGGGCTAATGAAAAACTGTTTTTT
-	-	TRBV4-2	TRBJ1-1	CASSQTDEAFF	TGTGCCAGCAGCCAGACAGATGAAGCTTTCTTT
-	-	TRBV5-1	TRBJ2-3	CASNGGGARSTDTQYF	TGCGCCAGCAACGGAGGGGGGGCCCGTAGCACAGATACGCAGTATTTT
-	-	TRBV6-5	TRBJ2-5	CASTLLGSETQYF	TGTGCCAGCACCCTGTTGGGTTCAGAGACCCAGTACTTC
-	-	TRBV11-2	TRBJ2-2	CASSLGVSADTGELFF	TGTGCCAGCAGCTTAGGAGTTTCGGCTGACACCGGGGAGCTGTTTTTT
-	-	TRBV19	TRBJ2-2	CATAPQTAPGELFF	TGTGCCACCGCCCCCCAGACAGCGCCCGGGGAGCTGTTTTTT
-	-	TRBV21-1	TRBJ2-3	CASSKTGADTQYF	TGTGCCAGCAGCAAGACAGGGGCAGATACGCAGTATTTT
-	-	TRBV4-2	TRBJ2-2	CASSQFKGTGELFF	TGTGCCAGCAGCCAATTTAAGGGCACCGGGGAGCTGTTTTTT
TRBD2	-	TRBV4-2	TRBJ2-7	CASSSLAGARFEQYF	TGTGCCAGCAGCTCTTTAGCGGGGGCGAGGTTCGAGCAGTACTTC
TRBD2	-	TRBV10-3	TRBJ2-7	CAISEGLAGASYEQYF	TGTGCCATCAGTGAGGGGCTAGCGGGGGCCTCCTACGAGCAGTACTTC
TRBD1	-	TRBV30	TRBJ1-6	CAWMEDRGGSPLHF	TGTGCCTGGATGGAGGACAGGGGGGGTTCACCCCTCCACTTT
-	-	TRBV5-1	TRBJ1-1	CASSLTNQNTEAFF	TGCGCCAGCAGCTTGACCAATCAGAACACTGAAGCTTTCTTT
-	-	TRBV2	TRBJ1-5	CASSPDRINQPQHF	TGTGCCAGCAGTCCTGACAGAATAAATCAGCCCCAGCATTTT
-	-	TRBV7-2	TRBJ2-7	CASSPIYEQYF	TGTGCCAGCAGCCCAATCTACGAGCAGTACTTC
-	once	TRBV29-1	TRBJ1-2	CSVEDRDKNGPRLGGYTF	TGCAGCGTTGAAGATCGGGATAAGAATGGACCAAGGCTGGGTGGCTACACCTTC
-	-	TRBV4-3	TRBJ2-3	CASSPGGGGDTQYF	TGCGCCAGCAGCCCAGGGGGGGGTGGGGATACGCAGTATTTT
TRBD1	-	TRBV27	TRBJ2-3	CAIRDRAADTQYF	TGTGCGATCCGGGACAGGGCTGCAGATACGCAGTATTTT
-	-	TRBV7-9	TRBJ2-7	CATGGPGRPYEQYF	TGTGCCACCGGGGGGCCAGGCCGACCCTACGAGCAGTACTTC
-	-	TRBV7-2	TRBJ2-1	CASSARGSDEQFF	TGTGCCAGCAGCGCCCGGGGAAGTGATGAGCAGTTCTTC
TRBD1	-	TRBV6-1	TRBJ1-1	CASGTGGVGTEAFF	TGTGCCAGCGGGACAGGGGGCGTAGGGACTGAAGCTTTCTTT
TRBD1	-	TRBV5-1	TRBJ2-7	CASSQDRGLEQYF	TGCGCCAGCAGCCAGGACAGGGGGCTTGAGCAGTACTTC
TRBD1	-	TRBV7-9	TRBJ1-4	CASSLAGTGLHEKLFF	TGTGCCAGCAGCTTAGCGGGGACAGGACTCCATGAAAAACTGTTTTTT
-	-	TRBV4-2	TRBJ1-6	CASSQAGTGNSPLHF	TGTGCCAGCAGCCAAGCTGGAACAGGGAATTCACCCCTCCACTTT
-	-	TRBV29-1	TRBJ1-1	CSVYQGTNTEAFF	TGCAGCGTTTACCAGGGGACGAACACTGAAGCTTTCTTT